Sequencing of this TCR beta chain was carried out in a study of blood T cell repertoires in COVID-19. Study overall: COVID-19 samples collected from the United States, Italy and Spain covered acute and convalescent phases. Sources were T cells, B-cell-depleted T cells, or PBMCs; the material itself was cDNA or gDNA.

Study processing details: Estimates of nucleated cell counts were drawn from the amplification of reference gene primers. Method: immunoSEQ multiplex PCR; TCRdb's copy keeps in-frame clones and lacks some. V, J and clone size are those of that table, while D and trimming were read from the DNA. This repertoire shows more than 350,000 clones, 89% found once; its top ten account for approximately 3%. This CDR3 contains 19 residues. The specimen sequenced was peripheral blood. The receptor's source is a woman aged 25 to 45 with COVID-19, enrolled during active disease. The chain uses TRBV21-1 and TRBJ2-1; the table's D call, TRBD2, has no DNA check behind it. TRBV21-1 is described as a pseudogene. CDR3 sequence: CASPKGASGRSGSYNEQFF. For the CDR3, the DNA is TGTGCCAGCCCCAAGGGGGCTAGCGGGAGGTCGGGCTCCTACAATGAGCAGTTCTTC.